The clone carrying this T cell receptor beta chain has a count of ten or more. What it binds is not known. This sample stems from a study of Graves' ophthalmopathy and Graves' hyperthyroidism. The study's findings and limits: Among expanded thyroid clonotypes above 0.001 frequency, most also occurred in blood.

RNA transcripts yielded amplified TCR beta CDR3 regions. HTBI primers were employed in first-round RT-PCR, then a second-round multiplex PCR followed. Using its own MiXCR run on the multiplex PCR reads, TCRdb lists one record per CDR3 protein. This sample has about 1.1 million distinct CDR3 sequences, with 35% to 40% found just once. The diagnostic workup employed clinical symptoms, serum thyroxine, TRAb, thyroid ultrasound and orbital computed tomography. CDR3 size: 15 residues. Germline loops: CDR1 SGDLS, CDR2 YYNGEE. The germline V and J ends were trimmed by 0 bases and 4 bases, with 13 bases remaining between them.

The chain uses TRBV9 and TRBJ1-2, with D possibly being TRBD1 (6 bases). Sample: peripheral blood or thyroid tissue (not recorded which). The clonotype comes from an adult man with Graves' hyperthyroidism. CDR3 region: CASSVGVQGTYGYTF. CDR3 DNA: TGTGCCAGCAGCGTAGGGGTACAGGGAACCTATGGCTACACCTTC.